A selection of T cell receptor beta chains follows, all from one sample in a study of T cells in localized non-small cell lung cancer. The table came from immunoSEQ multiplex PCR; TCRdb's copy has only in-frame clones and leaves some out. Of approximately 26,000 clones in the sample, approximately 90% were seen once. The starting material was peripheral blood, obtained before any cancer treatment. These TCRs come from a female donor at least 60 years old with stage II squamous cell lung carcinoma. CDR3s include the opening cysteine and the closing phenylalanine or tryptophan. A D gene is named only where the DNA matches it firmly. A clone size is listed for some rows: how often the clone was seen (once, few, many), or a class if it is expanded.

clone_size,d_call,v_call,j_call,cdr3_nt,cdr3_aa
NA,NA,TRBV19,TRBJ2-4,TGTGCCAGTAGTATCGGGGGCAGGGCGACCAAAAACATTCAGTACTTC,CASSIGGRATKNIQYF
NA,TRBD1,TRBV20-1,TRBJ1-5,TGCAGTGCCATCAGGGGGGAGCCCCAGCATTTT,CSAIRGEPQHF
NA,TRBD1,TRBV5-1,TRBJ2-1,TGCGCCAGCAGCTCCGGGACAGGGGGGATTTGGGATGAGCAGTTCTTC,CASSSGTGGIWDEQFF
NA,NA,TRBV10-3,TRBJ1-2,TGTGCCATCACCGGGGAAGGGTCTGGCTACACCTTC,CAITGEGSGYTF
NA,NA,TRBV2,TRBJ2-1,TGTGCCAGCAGTGTTGAGCGGGACAATGAGCAGTTCTTC,CASSVERDNEQFF
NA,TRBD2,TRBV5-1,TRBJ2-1,TGCGCCAGCAGCCTCGGGACTAGCGGAAACAATGAGCAGTTCTTC,CASSLGTSGNNEQFF
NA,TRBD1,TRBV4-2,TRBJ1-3,TGTGCCAGCAGCCGAGGGGACAGGGTGGACACCATATATTTT,CASSRGDRVDTIYF
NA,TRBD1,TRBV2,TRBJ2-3,TGTGCCAGCAGGGGACAGCCTAGCACAGATACGCAGTATTTT,CASRGQPSTDTQYF
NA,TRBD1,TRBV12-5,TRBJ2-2,TGTGCTAGTGTCCCAAACCGGAGGCAGGGGGTACCTGCGAACACCGGGGAGCTGTTTTTT,CASVPNRRQGVPANTGELFF
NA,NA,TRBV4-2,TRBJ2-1,TGTGCCAGCAGCCAAGATTACCGTCTTAATGAGCAGTTCTTC,CASSQDYRLNEQFF
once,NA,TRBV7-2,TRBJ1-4,TGTGCCAGCAGCTCCAACTTGGGGGGGCTGAACTTTGGTGAAAAACTGTTTTTT,CASSSNLGGLNFGEKLFF
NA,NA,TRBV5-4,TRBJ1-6,TGTGCCAGCAGCCCAAGGAGTTCCTCCGACTCACCCCTCCACTTT,CASSPRSSSDSPLHF
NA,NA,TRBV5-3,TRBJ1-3,TGTGCCAGAAGCTTGGCCGCAGGGGAAAACACCATATATTTT,CARSLAAGENTIYF
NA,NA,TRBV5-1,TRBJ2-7,TGCGCCAGCAGCTTGCGTCGGGGTGGCGCCTACGAGCAGTACTTC,CASSLRRGGAYEQYF
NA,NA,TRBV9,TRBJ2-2,TGTGCCAGCAGCGTGGCGCGGTCCGGCGGGGAGCTGTTTTTT,CASSVARSGGELFF
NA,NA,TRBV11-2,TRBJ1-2,TGTGCCAGCAAGCGGGAGATTGGCTATGGCTACACCTTC,CASKREIGYGYTF
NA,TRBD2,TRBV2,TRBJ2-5,TGTGCCAGCAAGGATGGGACTAGCGGGGGCCGGGAAGAGACCCAGTACTTC,CASKDGTSGGREETQYF
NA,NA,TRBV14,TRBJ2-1,TGTGCCAGCAGCCAAGATCTCGGAACTACCTACAATGAGCAGTTCTTC,CASSQDLGTTYNEQFF
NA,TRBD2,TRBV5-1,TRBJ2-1,TGCGCCAGCAGCTTGGGACCTAGCGGGGACTACAATGAGCAGTTCTTC,CASSLGPSGDYNEQFF
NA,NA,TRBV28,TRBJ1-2,TGTGCCAGCAGTTTACTTGGTCAGCAACTCTATGGCTACACCTTC,CASSLLGQQLYGYTF
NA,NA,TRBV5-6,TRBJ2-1,TGTGCCAGCAGCCAGAATACTATGGGGTACAATGAGCAGTTCTTC,CASSQNTMGYNEQFF
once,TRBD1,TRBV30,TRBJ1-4,TGTGCCTGGAGTGCAGGGGGAAAGGCAACTAATGAAAAACTGTTTTTT,CAWSAGGKATNEKLFF
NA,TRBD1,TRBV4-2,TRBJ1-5,TGTGCCAGCAGCCAACCCACTCTGACAGGGCCTCAGCCCCAGCATTTT,CASSQPTLTGPQPQHF
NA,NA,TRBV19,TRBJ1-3,TGTGCCAGTAGTATATACCTCACCTCTGGAAACACCATATATTTT,CASSIYLTSGNTIYF
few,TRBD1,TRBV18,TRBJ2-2,TGTGCCAGCTCACCCAAGGACAGGGTCGCCGGGGAGCTGTTTTTT,CASSPKDRVAGELFF
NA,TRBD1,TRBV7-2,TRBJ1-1,TGTGCCAGCAGCTTCCGGGACAGCGGGAAAGCTTTCTTT,CASSFRDSGKAFF
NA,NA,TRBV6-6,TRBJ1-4,TGTGCCAGCAGTTACCGGCAGGGGAATGAAAAACTGTTTTTT,CASSYRQGNEKLFF
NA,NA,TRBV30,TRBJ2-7,TGTGCCTGGAGTGTTCGGGGCGACGAGCAGTACTTC,CAWSVRGDEQYF
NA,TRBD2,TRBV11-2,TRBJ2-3,TGTGCCAGCAGCTTTTTTAGCGGGAGGGCCGAAGATACGCAGTATTTT,CASSFFSGRAEDTQYF
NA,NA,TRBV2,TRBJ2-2,TGTGCCAGCGCGCGGGACAGCGTCACCGGGGAGCTGTTTTTT,CASARDSVTGELFF
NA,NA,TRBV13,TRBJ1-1,TGTGCCAGCAGCTTACGGGGGTTCACTGAAGCTTTCTTT,CASSLRGFTEAFF
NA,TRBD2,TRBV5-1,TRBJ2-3,TGCGCCAGCAGCTTATCTAGCGGGGGGGCCACAGATACGCAGTATTTT,CASSLSSGGATDTQYF
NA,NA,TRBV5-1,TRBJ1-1,TGCGCCAGCAGCTTGGGTCACAATTCATACGGGAACACTGAAGCTTTCTTT,CASSLGHNSYGNTEAFF
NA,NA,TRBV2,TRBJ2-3,TGTGCCAGCAGTGTAGGGGGGTTTAGCACAGATACGCAGTATTTT,CASSVGGFSTDTQYF
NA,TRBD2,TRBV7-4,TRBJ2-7,TGTGCCAGCACCTGGGCTAGCGGCCTCTACGAGCAGTACTTC,CASTWASGLYEQYF
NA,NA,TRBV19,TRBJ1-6,TGTGCCAGTAGTACGGGTTCACCCCTCCACTTT,CASSTGSPLHF
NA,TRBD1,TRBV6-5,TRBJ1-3,TGTGCCAGCAGTAGGGACAGCCTCTCTGGAAACACCATATATTTT,CASSRDSLSGNTIYF
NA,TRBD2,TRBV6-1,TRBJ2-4,TGTGCCACCCTCCCGGGGGTAGCGGGAAGAGACATTCAGTACTTC,CATLPGVAGRDIQYF
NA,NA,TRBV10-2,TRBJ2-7,TGCGCCAGCAGTGAGGCTGACATCTCTAACACCTACGAGCAGTACTTC,CASSEADISNTYEQYF
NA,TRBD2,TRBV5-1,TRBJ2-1,TGCGCCAGCAGCTTGGCCATAGCGGGAGGGAACAATGAGCAGTTCTTC,CASSLAIAGGNNEQFF
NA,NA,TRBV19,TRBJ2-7,TGTGCCAGTAGTATGGGATACGAGCAGTACTTC,CASSMGYEQYF
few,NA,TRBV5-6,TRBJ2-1,TGTGCCAGCAGCTTCGGGGCGTCAAATGAGCAGTTCTTC,CASSFGASNEQFF
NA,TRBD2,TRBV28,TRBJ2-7,TGTGCCAGCAGTTTATGGGCGGGGGGAAGGTACGAGCAGTACTTC,CASSLWAGGRYEQYF
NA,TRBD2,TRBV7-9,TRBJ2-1,TGTGCCAGCAGCTTAGGGACTAGCTCCTACAATGAGCAGTTCTTC,CASSLGTSSYNEQFF
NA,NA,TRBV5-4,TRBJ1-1,TGTGCCAGCAGACAGGACAGGAACACTGAAGCTTTCTTT,CASRQDRNTEAFF
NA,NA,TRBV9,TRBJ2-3,TGTGCCAGCAGCGTAGTCCCGGCTACTTCAGGGGTGCTAGCAGATACGCAGTATTTT,CASSVVPATSGVLADTQYF
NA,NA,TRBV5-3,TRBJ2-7,TGTGCCAGAAGGGAGGGATCACTCAGCCCCGAGCAGTACTTC,CARREGSLSPEQYF
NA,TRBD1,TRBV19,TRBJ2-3,TGTGCCAGTAGTATCCGGGACAGGGGCACAGATACGCAGTATTTT,CASSIRDRGTDTQYF
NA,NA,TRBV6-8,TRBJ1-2,TGTGCCAGCTGGACCCGGAGCGGCTACACCTTC,CASWTRSGYTF
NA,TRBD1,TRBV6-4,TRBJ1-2,TGTGCCAGCAGTGACTCGCCAACAGGGGTTCCGTATGGCTACACCTTC,CASSDSPTGVPYGYTF
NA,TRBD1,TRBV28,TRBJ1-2,TGTGCCAGCAGGGAACAGGGGGCGGTCTACTATGGCTACACCTTC,CASREQGAVYYGYTF
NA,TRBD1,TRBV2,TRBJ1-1,TGTGCCAGCAGTGCCGGGACAGGGGCCACTGAAGCTTTCTTT,CASSAGTGATEAFF
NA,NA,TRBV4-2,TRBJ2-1,TGTGCCAGCAGCCAAGGGTTAGGTGAGCAGTTCTTC,CASSQGLGEQFF
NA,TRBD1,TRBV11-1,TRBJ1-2,TGTGCCAGCAGCTCACGACAGGGTAACTATGGCTACACCTTC,CASSSRQGNYGYTF
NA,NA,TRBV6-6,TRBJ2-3,TGTGCCAGCACCGCCCAGGATACGCAGTATTTT,CASTAQDTQYF
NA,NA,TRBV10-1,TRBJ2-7,TGCGCCAGCAGTCCCATGACAGGCTACGAGCAGTACTTC,CASSPMTGYEQYF
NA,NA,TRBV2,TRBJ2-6,TGTGCCAGCACGGAGGGTCGGGGGACGTCTGGGGCCAACGTCCTGACTTTC,CASTEGRGTSGANVLTF
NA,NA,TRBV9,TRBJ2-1,TGTGCCAGCAGCGTAGAACAGGTTAATGAGCAGTTCTTC,CASSVEQVNEQFF